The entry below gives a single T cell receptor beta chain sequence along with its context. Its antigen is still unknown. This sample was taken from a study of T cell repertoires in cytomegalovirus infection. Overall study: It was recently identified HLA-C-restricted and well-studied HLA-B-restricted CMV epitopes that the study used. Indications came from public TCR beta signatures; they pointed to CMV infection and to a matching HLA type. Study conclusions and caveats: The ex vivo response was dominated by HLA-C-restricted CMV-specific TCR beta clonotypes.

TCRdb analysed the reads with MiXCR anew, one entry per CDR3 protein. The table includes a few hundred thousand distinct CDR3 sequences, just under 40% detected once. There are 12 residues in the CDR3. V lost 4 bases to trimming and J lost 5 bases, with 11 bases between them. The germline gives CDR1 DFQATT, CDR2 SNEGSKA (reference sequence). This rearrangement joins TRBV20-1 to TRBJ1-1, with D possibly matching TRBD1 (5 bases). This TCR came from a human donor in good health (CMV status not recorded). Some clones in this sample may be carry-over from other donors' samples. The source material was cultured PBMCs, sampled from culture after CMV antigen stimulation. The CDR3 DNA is TGCAGTGCTAAGGCAGGGAGAACTGAAGCTTTCTTT. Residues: CSAKAGRTEAFF.